These T cell receptor beta chains were read from a single sample in a study of cytomegalovirus exposure and HLA in healthy donors. Generated by immunoSEQ multiplex PCR, the TCRdb table keeps only in-frame clones and is missing some. The sample contains around 280,000 clones, approximately 90% of which appear only once. Input material: PBMCs. The source is a woman between 18 and 30 years old in good health and CMV-seronegative. CDR3s include the opening cysteine and the closing phenylalanine or tryptophan. D genes are given only for firm matches. The size entry is marked missing in some rows and otherwise reads once, few, many or a size class.

>TRBJ1-1|12|NA|NA|TRBV5-1
CASSPPAGEAFF
TGCGCCAGCAGCCCTCCCGCGGGTGAAGCTTTCTTT
>TRBJ1-1|15|NA|TRBD1|TRBV7-9
CASSWTGGRDTEAFF
TGTGCCAGCAGCTGGACAGGGGGCAGGGACACTGAAGCTTTCTTT
>TRBJ1-1|12|NA|TRBD1|TRBV29-1
CSFRQGPSEAFF
TGCAGCTTTCGACAGGGACCTTCTGAAGCTTTCTTT
>TRBJ1-4|15|NA|NA|TRBV12-5
CASGLATGLNEKLFF
TGTGCTAGTGGTTTGGCGACAGGATTAAATGAAAAACTGTTTTTT
>TRBJ1-2|13|NA|NA|TRBV13
CASSLGRSQGNTF
TGTGCCAGCAGCTTAGGCCGTAGTCAGGGGAACACCTTC
>TRBJ1-2|13|few|NA|TRBV2
CASFRTVNYGYTF
TGTGCCAGCTTTCGGACAGTCAACTATGGCTACACCTTC
>TRBJ2-3|15|NA|NA|TRBV11-2
CASSFYDGVRDTQYF
TGTGCCAGCAGCTTTTATGATGGAGTTCGGGATACGCAGTATTTT
>TRBJ2-1|18|NA|TRBD2|TRBV4-2
CASSQVGVTSGVYNEQFF
TGTGCCAGCAGCCAAGTTGGGGTTACTAGCGGCGTCTACAATGAGCAGTTCTTC
>TRBJ2-3|15|NA|TRBD2|TRBV10-3
CAITALAGGTDTQYF
TGTGCCATCACCGCCCTAGCGGGGGGCACAGATACGCAGTATTTT
>TRBJ2-2|15|NA|NA|TRBV2
CASLVFGGSTGELFF
TGTGCCAGCCTGGTTTTTGGGGGGAGCACCGGGGAGCTGTTTTTT
>TRBJ1-3|14|few|TRBD1|TRBV6-6
CASSLQGVGNTIYF
TGTGCCAGCAGTCTACAGGGGGTCGGAAACACCATATATTTT
>TRBJ1-1|13|NA|TRBD1|TRBV6-5
CASTRGQGGEAFF
TGTGCCAGCACGCGGGGACAGGGAGGTGAAGCTTTCTTT
>TRBJ2-7|13|NA|NA|TRBV6-5
CASRQLGGYEQYF
TGTGCCAGCAGGCAACTAGGTGGCTACGAGCAGTACTTC
>TRBJ2-7|15|NA|NA|TRBV9
CASSVDDLGWLEQYF
TGTGCCAGCAGCGTAGATGACCTCGGGTGGTTGGAGCAGTACTTC
>TRBJ1-5|16|NA|TRBD1|TRBV10-3
CAISAGQALSNQPQHF
TGTGCCATCAGTGCGGGACAGGCCCTTAGCAATCAGCCCCAGCATTTT
>TRBJ1-1|15|NA|TRBD1|TRBV5-6
CASSLGGQGAGEAFF
TGTGCCAGCAGCTTGGGGGGACAGGGGGCGGGAGAAGCTTTCTTT
>TRBJ1-5|15|NA|NA|TRBV16
CASSPDSNSNQPQHF
TGTGCCAGCAGCCCAGACAGTAATAGCAATCAGCCCCAGCATTTT